The clone carrying this T cell receptor beta chain was seen more than once but under ten times. Per the original data handling: It was from reference gene primer amplification that nucleated cell counts were estimated. Profiling relied on immunoSEQ multiplex PCR, and the TCRdb table lists in-frame clones only, not all of them. Clonal size and the V and J genes are those of that table, whereas D and trimming came from the DNA. The profile shows about 160,000 clones, approximately 80% of them singletons. This specimen belongs to a study of blood T cell repertoires in COVID-19. Background on the study: Samples came from the United States, Italy and Spain, spanning acute and convalescent COVID-19. In each case, the material was cDNA or gDNA derived from T cells, B-cell-depleted T cells, or PBMCs.

This CDR3 is built from 15 residues. Germline V gene data show CDR1 as SGHDT and CDR2 as YYEEEE. The junction had 6 bases not matched to a gene; V was cut back by 2 bases and J by 2 bases. The chain combines TRBV5-6 with TRBJ2-7; TRBD2 matches 8 bases. This TCR was sampled from an elderly woman with acute or convalescent COVID-19. The sample taken for sequencing was peripheral blood. CDR3 bases: TGTGCCAGCAGCTTACTTGGAGCGGGAGCCTACGAGCAGTACTTC. This translates into CASSLLGAGAYEQYF. Complete variable domain (other parts from reference TRBV5-6 and TRBJ2-7): DAGVTQSPTHLIKTRGQQVTLRCSPKSGHDTVSWYQQALGQGPQFIFQYYEEEERQRGNFPDRFSGHQFPNYSSELNVNALLLGDSALYLCASSLLGAGAYEQYFGPGTRLTVT.